A single sample is the source of the 13 T cell receptor beta chains below, sequenced in a study of CXCR3-negative and CXCR3-positive naive CD8 T cells. Broader study findings: Hydrophobicity was higher for TRB CDR3s found in CXCR3-positive naive cells than in CXCR3-negative naive cells.

These receptors' antigens are unknown. The study made its TRB cDNA libraries by 5' RACE, adding UMI labels. Reanalyzing the 5' RACE reads, TCRdb keeps one entry per CDR3 protein, without DNA. The sample table includes approximately 100,000 distinct CDR3 sequences. The material sequenced was naive CXCR3+ CD8+ T cells from blood. Subset specified: CD45RO-CCR7+CD27+CD95- naive CD8+ T cells expressing CXCR3 (TNR3+). The receptors stem from a human donor in good health. Some clones in this sample may be carry-over from other donors' samples.

J is TRBJ1-5 and V is TRBV6-7; without DNA, the TCRdb call of TRBD1 cannot be checked. TRBV6-7 is an open reading frame whose function is uncertain. This CDR3 has 15 amino acids. The CDR3 loop reads CASRRGGDSNQPQHF.

This chain connects TRBV7-9 to TRBJ2-7; TCRdb's D call, TRBD1, is unchecked because there is no DNA. Germline-derived CDR1 and CDR2 are SEHNR and FQNEAQ (reference sequence). The length of the CDR3 is 14 residues. The CDR3 region is CASSPRDRWDEQYF.

The V and J genes are TRBV7-9 and TRBJ2-1. The CDR3 is 13 residues long. Per the germline V gene, CDR1 is SEHNR and CDR2 is FQNEAQ (reference sequence). CDR3 region: CASSFGDYNEQFF.

J is TRBJ2-7 and V is TRBV11-2; TCRdb outputs TRBD1, but without DNA this stays unchecked. CDR1 is SGHAT, CDR2 FQNNGV, per germline. This CDR3 region has 15 residues. The CDR3 is CASSLVLGTGEEQYF.

The V call is TRBV7-6, the J call TRBJ1-2; TCRdb picks TRBD1, but there is no DNA to check that call. The CDR3 runs to 14 residues. CDR1 is SGHVS, CDR2 FNYEAQ, per germline. Here the CDR3 reads CASSSTGAPDGYTF.

This chain connects TRBV5-6 to TRBJ2-7; lacking DNA, the TRBD1 call made by TCRdb goes unchecked. The germline CDR1 and CDR2 sequences are SGHDT and YYEEEE. The CDR3 contains 14 residues. CDR3 region: CASSLRQGMLEQYF.

The gene calls are TRBV14 and TRBJ1-2; there is no DNA to check the TCRdb D call of TRBD1. This CDR3 is built from 16 residues. CDR1 is SGHDN and CDR2 is FVKESK in the germline V gene. The CDR3 here is CASSQVGQGPNYGYTF.

The chain recombines TRBV12-3 or TRBV12-4 with TRBJ2-2; TCRdb picks TRBD1, but there is no DNA to check that call. This CDR3 is built from 15 residues. The CDR3: CASRLSDRDTGELFF.

The rearrangement links TRBV20-1 to TRBJ2-5. The CDR3 has 14 amino acids. CDR1 is DFQATT and CDR2 is SNEGSKA in the germline V gene (reference sequence). CDR3 residues: CSARDMETGETQYF.

This chain connects TRBV7-9 to TRBJ2-7. This CDR3 is built from 11 residues. The germline gives CDR1 SEHNR, CDR2 FQNEAQ (reference sequence). CDR3 in amino acids: CASSCDDEQYF.

The chain employs TRBV11-2 and TRBJ2-2; with no DNA, the TCRdb D assignment of TRBD1 cannot be verified. The CDR3 runs to 16 residues. Germline values: CDR1 SGHAT, CDR2 FQNNGV. CDR3 region: CASSLRVSGSTGELFF.

This rearrangement joins TRBV30 to TRBJ1-2; with no DNA, the TCRdb D assignment of TRBD1 cannot be verified. The CDR3 is 15 amino acids. CDR1 and CDR2 (germline): GTSNPN, SVGIG (reference sequence). The CDR3 loop is CACPREANANYGYTF.

The chain is built from TRBV3-1 and TRBJ1-2; TCRdb proposes TRBD1, but this gene call is untestable without DNA. The CDR3 extends over 13 amino acids. The V gene's germline CDR1 is LGHDT and CDR2 YNNKEL (reference sequence). CDR3 protein: CASQGQGGYGYTF.